A selection of T cell receptor beta chains follows, all from one sample in a study of blood T cell repertoires in COVID-19. TCRdb's copy holds only in-frame clones and misses some; the assay was immunoSEQ multiplex PCR. The data hold over 90,000 clones, with roughly 80% observed a single time. The sequencing sample was made of peripheral blood. The receptors stem from a human donor in a cohort sampled during active COVID-19. Each CDR3 is given with its conserved first and last residue. Each record gives: D gene, clone size, V gene, J gene, CDR3 DNA, CDR3 protein. The D gene is left open where the match is weak. The size entry is marked missing in some rows and otherwise reads once, few, many or a size class.

>TRBD1|-|TRBV5-4|TRBJ1-1
TGTGCCAGCAGACTTGACAGGGGGTATACTGAAGCTTTCTTT
CASRLDRGYTEAFF
>TRBD1|-|TRBV7-3|TRBJ1-3
TGTGCCAGCAGCTTAGCCCCACCGGGACAGGCTGGAAACACCATATATTTT
CASSLAPPGQAGNTIYF
>TRBD1|-|TRBV4-3|TRBJ1-5
TGCGCCAGCAGCCAAGAGACAGGGGGCCCTTACCCCCAGCATTTT
CASSQETGGPYPQHF
>-|-|TRBV6-5|TRBJ1-1
TGTGCCACCTCACAGGGTATGAACACTGAAGCTTTCTTT
CATSQGMNTEAFF
>-|few|TRBV28|TRBJ1-2
TGTGCCAGCAGTTTATTCAGGGGATGGAACTATGGCTACACCTTC
CASSLFRGWNYGYTF
>TRBD1|-|TRBV9|TRBJ2-3
TGTGCCAGCAGCTTTAGACAGGGGGCAACAGATACGCAGTATTTT
CASSFRQGATDTQYF
>TRBD1|-|TRBV7-3|TRBJ1-1
TGTGCCAGCAGCCCCGGGACAGGGAGGGGAGCTTTCTTT
CASSPGTGRGAFF
>TRBD1|-|TRBV7-9|TRBJ1-2
TGTGCCAGCAGCCCGAACAGGGGCGACTATGGCTACACCTTC
CASSPNRGDYGYTF
>-|-|TRBV10-3|TRBJ1-5
TGTGCCATCAGTGAGTGGGGGGGCGGGGATCAGCCCCAGCATTTT
CAISEWGGGDQPQHF
>TRBD2|-|TRBV5-1|TRBJ2-3
TGCGCCCGCACTCGGCCGGGCGGGGGGGCCGTTGATACGCAGTATTTT
CARTRPGGGAVDTQYF
>-|-|TRBV6-5|TRBJ1-3
TGTGCCAGCAGTTACCAGGGTAGCTCTGGAAACACCATATATTTT
CASSYQGSSGNTIYF
>TRBD2|-|TRBV7-3|TRBJ2-3
TGTGCCAGCAGCCATAGGGGGACTAGCGGGGTTGGGACAGATACGCAGTATTTT
CASSHRGTSGVGTDTQYF
>TRBD1|once|TRBV5-4|TRBJ2-7
TGTGCCAGCAGCTCCAATCGGGACAGGACGCCCGAGCAGTACTTC
CASSSNRDRTPEQYF
>TRBD1|-|TRBV19|TRBJ2-5
TGTGCCAGTAGTATGAGGGGACCGGGACAGGGGGCTTTAGAGACCCAGTACTTC
CASSMRGPGQGALETQYF
>TRBD2|-|TRBV9|TRBJ2-3
TGTGCCAGCAGCGTAGGGCGGGGGGCCAGCACAGATACGCAGTATTTT
CASSVGRGASTDTQYF
>TRBD2|-|TRBV7-2|TRBJ2-7
TGTGCCAGCAGCGTAGCGGGGGGAGACATCTACGAGCAGTACTTC
CASSVAGGDIYEQYF
>TRBD1|once|TRBV10-1|TRBJ1-2
TGCGCCAGCAGACCTTTGGACAGGGCTCATAATAACTATGGCTACACCTTC
CASRPLDRAHNNYGYTF
>-|few|TRBV7-6|TRBJ1-1
TGTGCCAGCAGCACATTTCGATCTAACACTGAAGCTTTCTTT
CASSTFRSNTEAFF
>-|-|TRBV28|TRBJ2-7
TGTGCCAGCAGTTTAGTCGGACAATACTACGAGCAGTACTTC
CASSLVGQYYEQYF
>TRBD2|-|TRBV7-9|TRBJ2-1
TGTGCCAGCAGACCTACTAGCGGGGGGGCCCCTGAGCAGTTCTTC
CASRPTSGGAPEQFF
>TRBD2|-|TRBV7-6|TRBJ2-7
TGTGCCAGCAGTTCCAGTTTAGCGGGGGGAAACTACGAGCAGTACTTC
CASSSSLAGGNYEQYF
>TRBD1|-|TRBV7-8|TRBJ1-5
TGTGCCAGCAGCTCCTTCATCCTGACAGGGCGCAATCAGCCCCAGCATTTT
CASSSFILTGRNQPQHF
>-|-|TRBV6-2/TRBV6-3|TRBJ1-6
TGTGCCAGCAGTTCCTGGACTATCTCGATCTATAATTCACCCCTCCACTTT
CASSSWTISIYNSPLHF
>TRBD1|-|TRBV7-6|TRBJ2-7
TGTGCCAGCAGCCCTCCCCTGGGCAGGGGGATACCCATCGAGCAGTACTTC
CASSPPLGRGIPIEQYF
>-|-|TRBV18|TRBJ2-3
TGTGCCAGCTCCCCGGCCTCAACAGGCTCCACAGATACGCAGTATTTT
CASSPASTGSTDTQYF
>TRBD2|-|TRBV19|TRBJ2-7
TGTGCCAGTAGTACGGGGAGGGAAGGCGACGAGCAGTACTTC
CASSTGREGDEQYF
>TRBD1|-|TRBV11-2|TRBJ2-3
TGTGCCAGCAGCTCATACAGGGGGCGCGCAGATACGCAGTATTTT
CASSSYRGRADTQYF
>-|-|TRBV9|TRBJ2-3
TGTGCCAGCAGCGTGAGAGGTACGACAGATACGCAGTATTTT
CASSVRGTTDTQYF
>-|few|TRBV20-1|TRBJ2-5
TGCAGTGCTAGAGGCCCGGCGGCCCAGTACTTC
CSARGPAAQYF
>-|-|TRBV6-2/TRBV6-3|TRBJ1-2
TGTGCCAGCAGTCCCCGGGGGGGATCTAACTATGGCTACACCTTC
CASSPRGGSNYGYTF
>TRBD1|once|TRBV12-3/TRBV12-4|TRBJ2-7
TGTGCCAGCAGTTATCACCCCCGGGACAGGGAGTGGTTC
CASSYHPRDREWF
>TRBD2|-|TRBV18|TRBJ2-3
TGTGCCAGCTCACCCAAGACTAGCGGGGGAGCAGATACGCAGTATTTT
CASSPKTSGGADTQYF
>TRBD1|-|TRBV4-1|TRBJ1-1
TGCGCCAGCAGCCCCGCTGGCCAGGGGGCTTCTGAAGCTTTCTTT
CASSPAGQGASEAFF
>-|-|TRBV9|TRBJ2-5
TGTGCCAGCAGCGTAGGGTCGGGGGGCCCGGAGACCCAGTACTTC
CASSVGSGGPETQYF
>-|-|TRBV18|TRBJ2-4
TGTGCCAGCTCACCACCGGAGGCTTCAAAAAACATTCAGTACTTC
CASSPPEASKNIQYF
>-|-|TRBV11-1|TRBJ2-7
TGTGCCAGCAGCTTAGGATACAGATACGAGCAGTACTTC
CASSLGYRYEQYF
>TRBD1|-|TRBV29-1|TRBJ1-2
TGCAGCGTTGAAGGGACAGGGGGAGGCTATGGCTACACCTTC
CSVEGTGGGYGYTF
>-|-|TRBV5-5|TRBJ1-4
TGTGCCAGCAGCTTGGGTCCGAACAGAGCTAATGAAAAACTGTTTTTT
CASSLGPNRANEKLFF
>-|-|TRBV5-1|TRBJ1-2
TGCGCCAGCAGCTTGGGACAGCAATACGGCTATGGCTACACCTTC
CASSLGQQYGYGYTF
>TRBD1|-|TRBV27|TRBJ1-4
TGTGCCAGCAGTTTAACCGGGACAGGGGGAGAGAGTGAAAAACTGTTTTTT
CASSLTGTGGESEKLFF
>-|few|TRBV5-1|TRBJ1-6
TGCGCCAGCAGCTTGGGAACAGGAGAGCCTTCACCCCTCCACTTT
CASSLGTGEPSPLHF
>-|few|TRBV7-8|TRBJ2-7
TGTGCCAGCAGCTTAGCGTATGGGGGCCCGGGGGAGCAGTACTTC
CASSLAYGGPGEQYF